The present TCR beta chain was sequenced within a study of T-cell memory formation after mild COVID-19. Across the study: Clusters were largely donor specific.

A 5'RACE reaction primed in the constant segment made cDNA libraries of TCR alpha and TCR beta, and these carried sample barcodes and UMIs. TCRdb redid the calling of the 5' RACE reads with MiXCR, one entry per CDR3 protein. The sample consists of hundreds of thousands of distinct CDR3 sequences, approximately 29% of them appearing once. Whole-study results and caveats: Clones that contracted from day 15 to 85 were balanced CD4/CD8, while later expanders leaned CD4+. CD4+ contracting clones were found mainly in CM and EM, and CD8+ ones in EMRA.

As concerns this clonotype: Its antigen is unknown.

Germline values: CDR1 MNHEY, CDR2 SVGAGI. J was trimmed by 7 bases and V by 6 bases; bases with no gene match: 12. The CDR3 sequence is 16 residues long. Sequencing was performed on PBMCs or a T cell subset sorted from them (not recorded which). The sequence derives from an adult woman who had mild COVID-19 (a few samples of this study predate the infection). Cell type and time point are not known. The chain combines TRBV6-5 with TRBJ2-5, with 12 bases aligning to TRBD1. The DNA of the CDR3 is TGTGCCAGCAGGAGAACCGGGACAGGGGGCCGGGGGACCCAGTACTTC. Translating gives CASRRTGTGGRGTQYF.